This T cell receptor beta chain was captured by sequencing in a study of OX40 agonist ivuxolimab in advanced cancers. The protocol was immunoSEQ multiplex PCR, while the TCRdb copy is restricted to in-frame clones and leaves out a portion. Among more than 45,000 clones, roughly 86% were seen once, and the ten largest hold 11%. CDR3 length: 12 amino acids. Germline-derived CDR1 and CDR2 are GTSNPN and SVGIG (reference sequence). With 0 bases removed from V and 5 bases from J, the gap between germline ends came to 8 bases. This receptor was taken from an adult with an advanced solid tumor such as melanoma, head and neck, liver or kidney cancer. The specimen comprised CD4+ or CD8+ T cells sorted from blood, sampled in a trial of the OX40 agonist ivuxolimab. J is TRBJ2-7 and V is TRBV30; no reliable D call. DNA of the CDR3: TGTGCCTGGAGTGTAGGAAGGCACGAGCAGTACTTC. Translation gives CAWSVGRHEQYF. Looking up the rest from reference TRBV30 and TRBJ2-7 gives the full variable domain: SQTIHQWPATLVQPVGSPLSLECTVEGTSNPNLYWYRQAAGRGLQLLFYSVGIGQISSEVPQNLSASRPQDRQFILSSKKLLLSDSGFYLCAWSVGRHEQYFGPGTRLTVT.